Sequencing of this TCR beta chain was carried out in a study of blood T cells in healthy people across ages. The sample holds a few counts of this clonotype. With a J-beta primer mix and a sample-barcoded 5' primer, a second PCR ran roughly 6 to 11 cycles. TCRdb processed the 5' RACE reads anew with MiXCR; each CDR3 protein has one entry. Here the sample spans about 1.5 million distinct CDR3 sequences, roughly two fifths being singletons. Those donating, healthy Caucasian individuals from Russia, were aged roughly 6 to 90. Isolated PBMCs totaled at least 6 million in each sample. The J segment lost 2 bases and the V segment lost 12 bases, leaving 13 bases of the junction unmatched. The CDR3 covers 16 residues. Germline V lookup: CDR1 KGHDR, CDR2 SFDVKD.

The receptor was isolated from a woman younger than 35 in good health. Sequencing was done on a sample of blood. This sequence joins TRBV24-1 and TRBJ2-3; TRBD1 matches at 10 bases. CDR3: CASDRGRVGNTDTQYF. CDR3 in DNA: TGTGCCTCCGACAGGGGGCGAGTCGGGAACACAGATACGCAGTATTTT.